Each of the 15 T cell receptor beta chains below was sequenced from the same sample in a study of T cell repertoires in ileal Crohn's disease. Data came from immunoSEQ multiplex PCR; TCRdb stores just in-frame clones and leaves some out. The data show 15,000 to 20,000 clones, approximately 72% seen once. Time point defined: neoterminal ileum biopsy at postoperative endoscopy, about 6 months after surgery. The sequencing sample was made of ileal tissue. These receptors were collected from an adult with Crohn's disease.

This chain uses TRBV13 with TRBJ2-5; TRBD1 agrees at 8 bases. The CDR3 totals 12 residues. Looked up from germline, CDR1 is PRHDT and CDR2 is FYEKMQ (reference sequence). The V gene end was trimmed by 5 bases and the J gene end by 11 bases; junction bases not matched to a gene: 7. CDR3: CASSRQGWEQYF. DNA for the CDR3: TGTGCCAGCAGCAGACAGGGGTGGGAGCAGTACTTC.

The gene calls are TRBV5-4 and TRBJ2-5; no clear D gene. The V and J ends lost 0 bases and 2 bases respectively, with 8 bases between them. The CDR3 covers 14 residues. Germline V CDR1 and CDR2: SGHNT, YYREEE (reference sequence). The CDR3 sequence is CASSLGPVQETQYF. The CDR3 bases are TGTGCCAGCAGCTTGGGTCCAGTGCAAGAGACCCAGTACTTC.

The J gene is TRBJ1-6, the V gene TRBV27; TRBD1 agrees at 9 bases. This CDR3 contains 14 residues. With V trimmed by 6 bases and J by 10 bases, 7 bases remained unmatched. The germline V gene encodes CDR1 MNHEY and CDR2 SMNVEV (reference sequence). As DNA, the CDR3 is TGTGCCAGCAGCCTACAGGGGGCCGGCTCACCCCTCCACTTT. Protein sequence: CASSLQGAGSPLHF.

The chain uses TRBV4-1 and TRBJ1-1; tentative D call: TRBD1 (5 bases). The CDR3 spans 16 residues. Germline CDR1 is MGHRA and CDR2 is YSYEKL. V was shortened by 0 bases and J by 6 bases, with 17 bases between the two germline ends. The CDR3 nucleotides read TGCGCCAGCAGCCAAGATTGGCCGCCAGGGCTGGCTGAAGCTTTCTTT. This sequence encodes CASSQDWPPGLAEAFF.

V usage is TRBV29-1 and J usage is TRBJ2-7; D is perhaps TRBD2 (5 bases). This CDR3 is built from 12 residues. Germline CDR1 is SQVTM and CDR2 is ANQGSEA. V lost 6 bases to trimming and J lost 4 bases, with 13 bases between them. CDR3 sequence: CSVRVFGYEQYF. DNA for the CDR3: TGCAGCGTGAGGGTTTTTGGGTACGAGCAGTACTTC.

The chain is built from TRBV4-1 and TRBJ1-2, with TRBD1 matching over 9 bases. From germline, CDR1 is MGHRA and CDR2 YSYEKL. V gave up 0 bases and J gave up 3 bases; unmatched junction bases: 8. The CDR3 covers 17 residues. CDR3 residues: CASSQDGTGGSYYGYTF. The CDR3 nucleotides read TGCGCCAGCAGCCAAGATGGCACAGGGGGCTCCTACTATGGCTACACCTTC.

The chain combines TRBV5-1 with TRBJ1-1; 7 nucleotides line up with TRBD1. The CDR3 covers 16 residues. Germline V lookup: CDR1 SGHRS, CDR2 YFSETQ. V lost 3 bases to trimming and J lost 3 bases; unmatched junction nucleotides: 11. The CDR3 DNA sequence: TGCGCCAGCAGCTCGACAGGGACTTTATCGGACACTGAAGCTTTCTTT. This codes for CASSSTGTLSDTEAFF.

This clone was detected a few times. The CDR3 coding sequence is TGTGCCAGCTCATCTAGCTACGAGCAGTACTTC. Translated: CASSSSYEQYF. The rearrangement links TRBV18 to TRBJ2-7; no clear D gene. The CDR3 loop spans 11 amino acids. The V and J ends lost 5 bases and 3 bases respectively, with 5 bases between them. Germline values: CDR1 KGHSH, CDR2 LQKENI.

This clone was detected once. V is TRBV5-4 and J is TRBJ2-7; 15 bases match TRBD2. The V gene's germline CDR1 is SGHNT and CDR2 YYREEE (reference sequence). V trimming: 0 bases; J trimming: 6 bases; junction bases outside the gene matches: 1. The CDR3 is 15 amino acids. The CDR3 region has the DNA TGTGCCAGCAGCTTGGGGACTAGCGGGGGGGCCGAGCAGTACTTC. It translates to CASSLGTSGGAEQYF.

This clone appeared a few times. The chain couples TRBV6-1 to TRBJ2-3; no clear D gene. With 2 bases removed from V and 0 bases from J, the gap between germline ends came to 9 bases. Germline assignment: CDR1 MNHNS and CDR2 SASEGT. The CDR3 extends over 15 amino acids. The CDR3 region has the DNA TGTGCCAGCAGTGAATCGCGGAGCAGCACAGATACGCAGTATTTT. It codes for CASSESRSSTDTQYF.

This sequence joins TRBV30 and TRBJ1-5; no definite D call. Germline V CDR1 and CDR2: GTSNPN, SVGIG (reference sequence). The CDR3 runs to 14 residues. V lost 0 bases and J 4 bases, leaving 10 bases between the germline ends. The CDR3 DNA reads as TGTGCCTGGAGTGTTTGGAGCGATAATCAGCCCCAGCATTTT. Encoded protein: CAWSVWSDNQPQHF. Full variable domain (remainder filled in from reference TRBV30 and TRBJ1-5): SQTIHQWPATLVQPVGSPLSLECTVEGTSNPNLYWYRQAAGRGLQLLFYSVGIGQISSEVPQNLSASRPQDRQFILSSKKLLLSDSGFYLCAWSVWSDNQPQHFGDGTRLSIL.

The chain uses TRBV7-6 and TRBJ1-2; weak D call: TRBD1 (6 bases). Germline CDR1 reads SGHVS; CDR2 reads FNYEAQ. The germline V and J ends were trimmed by 0 bases and 1 base, with 21 bases remaining between them. The CDR3 length is 19 residues. The DNA of the CDR3 is TGTGCCAGCAGCTTAGCGCCTTCCAGGGGAATGTCGAATAACTATGGCTACACCTTC. Protein product: CASSLAPSRGMSNNYGYTF.

The chain joins TRBV6-5 to TRBJ2-7, with 9 positions matching TRBD2. CDR3 length: 15 residues. Losses at the gene ends were 5 bases for V and 2 bases for J; bases not matched to a gene: 7. Germline V lookup: CDR1 MNHEY, CDR2 SVGAGI. For the CDR3, the DNA is TGTGCCAGCAGTCCCGGGGTAGCGGGAGCCTACGAGCAGTACTTC. Its protein product is CASSPGVAGAYEQYF.

The chain carries TRBV5-4 and TRBJ2-3; TRBD1 is a possible D gene (5 bases). The CDR3 loop spans 14 amino acids. Germline CDR1 SGHNT, CDR2 YYREEE (reference sequence). The germline V and J ends were trimmed by 3 bases and 2 bases, with 10 bases remaining between them. Here the CDR3 DNA reads TGTGCCAGCAGCTCCAGGGAATACACAGATACGCAGTATTTT. Protein: CASSSREYTDTQYF.

This sequence joins TRBV7-2 and TRBJ1-2, with TRBD1 matching 9 bases. Germline lookup yields CDR1 SGHTA and CDR2 FQGNSA. With 5 bases clipped from V and 2 bases from J, the junction kept 9 bases outside the gene matches. CDR3 size: 16 residues. In DNA, the CDR3 is TGTGCCAGCAGCGAACAAGGGACAGGGCAGAACTATGGCTACACCTTC. It codes for CASSEQGTGQNYGYTF.